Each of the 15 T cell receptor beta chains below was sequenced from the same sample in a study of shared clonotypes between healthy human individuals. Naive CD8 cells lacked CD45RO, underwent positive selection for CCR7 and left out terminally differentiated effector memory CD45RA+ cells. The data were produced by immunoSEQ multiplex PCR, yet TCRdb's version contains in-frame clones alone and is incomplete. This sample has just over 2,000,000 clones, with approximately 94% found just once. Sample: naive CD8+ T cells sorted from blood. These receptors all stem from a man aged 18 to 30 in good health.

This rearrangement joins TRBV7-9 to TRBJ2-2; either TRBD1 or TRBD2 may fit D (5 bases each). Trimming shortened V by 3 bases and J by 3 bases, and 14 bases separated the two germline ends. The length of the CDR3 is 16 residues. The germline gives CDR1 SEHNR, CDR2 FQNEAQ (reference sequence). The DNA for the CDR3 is TGTGCCAGCAGCTTCCCCGGGGCCTCGCACACCGGGGAGCTGTTTTTT. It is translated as CASSFPGASHTGELFF. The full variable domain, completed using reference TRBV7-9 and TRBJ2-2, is DTGVSQNPRHKITKRGQNVTFRCDPISEHNRLYWYRQTLGQGPEFLTYFQNEAQLEKSRLLSDRFSAERPKGSFSTLEIQRTEQGDSAMYLCASSFPGASHTGELFFGEGSRLTVL.

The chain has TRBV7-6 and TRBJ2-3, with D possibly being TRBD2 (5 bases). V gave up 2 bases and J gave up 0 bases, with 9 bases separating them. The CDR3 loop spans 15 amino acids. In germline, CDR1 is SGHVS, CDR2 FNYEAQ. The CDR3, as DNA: TGTGCCAGCAGCTTATTGGGAGAGAGCACAGATACGCAGTATTTT. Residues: CASSLLGESTDTQYF.

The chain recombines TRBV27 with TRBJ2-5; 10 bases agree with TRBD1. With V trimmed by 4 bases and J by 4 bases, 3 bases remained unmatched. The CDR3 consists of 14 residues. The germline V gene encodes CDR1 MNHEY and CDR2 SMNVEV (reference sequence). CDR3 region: CASSSRQGAETQYF. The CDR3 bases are TGTGCCAGCAGTTCGCGACAGGGGGCAGAGACCCAGTACTTC.

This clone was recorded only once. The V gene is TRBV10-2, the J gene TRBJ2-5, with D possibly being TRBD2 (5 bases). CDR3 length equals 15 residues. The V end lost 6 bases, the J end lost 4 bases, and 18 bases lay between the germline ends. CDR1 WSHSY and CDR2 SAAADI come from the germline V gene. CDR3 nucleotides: TGCGCCAGCAGGGGTCGATCGGAGGATGGAGAGACCCAGTACTTC. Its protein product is CASRGRSEDGETQYF.

The CDR3 is CASRGAGTGGEQYF. CDR3 nucleotide sequence: TGTGCCAGCAGAGGAGCCGGGACAGGGGGCGAGCAGTACTTC. The chain uses TRBV28 and TRBJ2-7; the match to TRBD1 covers 11 bases. In germline, CDR1 is MDHEN, CDR2 SYDVKM. CDR3 size: 14 residues. V was clipped by 6 bases and J by 6 bases; unmatched bases: 7.

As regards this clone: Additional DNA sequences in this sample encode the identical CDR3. This CDR3 is CASSLAGSYNEQFF. The CDR3 DNA reads as TGTGCCAGCAGCTTAGCAGGGTCCTACAATGAGCAGTTCTTC. The V gene is TRBV7-2, the J gene TRBJ2-1; D not certain. The CDR3 extends over 14 amino acids. CDR1 and CDR2 (germline): SGHTA, FQGNSA. Trimming shortened V by 0 bases and J by 1 base, and 4 bases separated the two germline ends. Filled out from reference TRBV7-2 and TRBJ2-1, the complete variable domain reads GAGVSQSPSNKVTEKGKDVELRCDPISGHTALYWYRQSLGQGLEFLIYFQGNSAPDKSGLPSDRFSAERTGGSVSTLTIQRTQQEDSAVYLCASSLAGSYNEQFFGPGTRLTVL.

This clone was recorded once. CDR3 in amino acids: CASSLALDPDCEKLFF. The DNA for the CDR3 is TGTGCCAGCAGCTTAGCGCTCGACCCCGACTGTGAAAAACTGTTTTTT. This chain uses TRBV7-4 with TRBJ1-4, with D uncertain. Trimming pared 0 bases from V and 7 bases from J, leaving 15 bases between. This CDR3 region has 16 residues. Germline V gives CDR1 SGHVT, CDR2 SQSDAQ.

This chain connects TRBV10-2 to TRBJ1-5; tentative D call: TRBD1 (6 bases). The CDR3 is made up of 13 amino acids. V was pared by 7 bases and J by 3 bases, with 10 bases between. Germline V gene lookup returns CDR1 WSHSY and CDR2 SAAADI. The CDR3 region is CASTTGHNQPQHF. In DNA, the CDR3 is TGCGCCAGCACTACAGGGCACAATCAGCCCCAGCATTTT.

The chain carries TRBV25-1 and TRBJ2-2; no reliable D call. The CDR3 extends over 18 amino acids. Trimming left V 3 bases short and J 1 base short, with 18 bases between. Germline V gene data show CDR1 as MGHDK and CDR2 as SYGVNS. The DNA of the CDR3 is TGTGCCAGCAGTGATACGTCCGGGTTCAGGATGAACACCGGGGAGCTGTTTTTT. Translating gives CASSDTSGFRMNTGELFF. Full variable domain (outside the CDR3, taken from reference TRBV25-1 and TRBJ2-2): EADIYQTPRYLVIGTGKKITLECSQTMGHDKMYWYQQDPGMELHLIHYSYGVNSTEKGDLSSESTVSRIRTEHFPLTLESARPSHTSQYLCASSDTSGFRMNTGELFFGEGSRLTVL.

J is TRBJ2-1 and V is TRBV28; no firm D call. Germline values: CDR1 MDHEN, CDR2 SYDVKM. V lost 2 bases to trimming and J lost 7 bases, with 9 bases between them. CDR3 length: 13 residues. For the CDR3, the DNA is TGTGCCAGCAGTTTAGGTGAGATGAATGAGCAGTTCTTC. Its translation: CASSLGEMNEQFF. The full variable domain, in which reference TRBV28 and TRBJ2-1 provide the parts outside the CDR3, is DVKVTQSSRYLVKRTGEKVFLECVQDMDHENMFWYRQDPGLGLRLIYFSYDVKMKEKGDIPEGYSVSREKKERFSLILESASTNQTSMYLCASSLGEMNEQFFGPGTRLTVL.

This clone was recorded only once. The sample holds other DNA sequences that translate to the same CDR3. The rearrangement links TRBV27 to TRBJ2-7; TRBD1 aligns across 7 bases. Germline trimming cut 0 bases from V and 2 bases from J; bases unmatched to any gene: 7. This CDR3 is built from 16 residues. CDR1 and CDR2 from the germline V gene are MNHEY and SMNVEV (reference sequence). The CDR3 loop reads CASSLSPGTGAYEQYF. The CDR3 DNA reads TGTGCCAGCAGTTTATCCCCTGGCACAGGGGCCTACGAGCAGTACTTC.

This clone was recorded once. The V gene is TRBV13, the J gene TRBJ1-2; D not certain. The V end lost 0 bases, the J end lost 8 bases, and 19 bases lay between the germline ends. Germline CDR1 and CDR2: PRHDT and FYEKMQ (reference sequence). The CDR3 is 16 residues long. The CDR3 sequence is CASSLGLEEAVYGYTF. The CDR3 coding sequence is TGTGCCAGCAGCTTAGGCCTTGAGGAGGCAGTTTACGGCTACACCTTC.

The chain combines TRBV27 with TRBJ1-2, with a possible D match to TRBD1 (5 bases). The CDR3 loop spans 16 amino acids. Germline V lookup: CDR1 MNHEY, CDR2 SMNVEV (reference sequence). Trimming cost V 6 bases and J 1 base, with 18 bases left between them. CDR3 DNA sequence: TGTGCCAGCAGCCGCGGGCCAGGGTCGGGTAACTATGGCTACACCTTC. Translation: CASSRGPGSGNYGYTF.

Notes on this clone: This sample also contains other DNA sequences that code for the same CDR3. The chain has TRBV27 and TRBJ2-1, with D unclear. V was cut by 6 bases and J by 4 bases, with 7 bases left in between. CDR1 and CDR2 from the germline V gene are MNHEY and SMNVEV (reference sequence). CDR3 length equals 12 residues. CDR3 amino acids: CASSSLYNEQFF. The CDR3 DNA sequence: TGTGCCAGCAGCTCCCTTTACAATGAGCAGTTCTTC.

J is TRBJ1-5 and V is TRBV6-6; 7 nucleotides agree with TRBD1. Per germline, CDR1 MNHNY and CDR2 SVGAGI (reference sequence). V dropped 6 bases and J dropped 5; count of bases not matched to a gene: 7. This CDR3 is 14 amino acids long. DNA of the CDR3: TGTGCCAGCAGCAAAAGGGGGCTTGATCAGCCCCAGCATTTT. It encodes CASSKRGLDQPQHF.